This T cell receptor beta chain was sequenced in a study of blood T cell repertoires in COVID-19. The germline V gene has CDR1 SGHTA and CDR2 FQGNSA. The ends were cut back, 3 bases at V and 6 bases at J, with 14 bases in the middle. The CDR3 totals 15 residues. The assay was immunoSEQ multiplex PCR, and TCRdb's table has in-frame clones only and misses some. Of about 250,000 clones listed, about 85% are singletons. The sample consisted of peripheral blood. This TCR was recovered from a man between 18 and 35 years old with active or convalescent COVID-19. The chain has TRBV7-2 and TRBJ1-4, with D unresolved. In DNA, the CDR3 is TGTGCCAGCAGCTTTCTAGGGAGCGAGGATGAAAAACTGTTTTTT. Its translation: CASSFLGSEDEKLFF. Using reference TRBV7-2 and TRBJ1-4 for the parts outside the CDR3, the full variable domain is GAGVSQSPSNKVTEKGKDVELRCDPISGHTALYWYRQSLGQGLEFLIYFQGNSAPDKSGLPSDRFSAERTGGSVSTLTIQRTQQEDSAVYLCASSFLGSEDEKLFFGSGTQLSVL.